These 20 T cell receptor beta chains share one sample of origin, sequenced in a study of T cell responses to AZD1222 COVID-19 vaccine. The repertoire was sequenced with immunoSEQ multiplex PCR; TCRdb's copy has only in-frame clones and lacks some. The sample yields 150,000 to 200,000 clones, 80% to 95% seen once. The specimen comprised peripheral blood, sampled on day 0 of AZD1222 vaccination. The receptor set was obtained from an adult in good health.

The chain uses TRBV10-3 and TRBJ2-7; D perhaps matches TRBD2 (5 bases). This CDR3 spans 14 amino acids. CDR1 is ENHRY, CDR2 SYGVKD, per germline. V was clipped by 3 bases and J by 2 bases, with 11 bases between them. CDR3 amino acids: CAISDDWTPYEQYF. CDR3 sequence (DNA): TGTGCCATCAGTGACGATTGGACTCCCTACGAGCAGTACTTC.

This clone is a singleton in its sample. The chain has TRBV18 and TRBJ2-3, with 13 bases identical to TRBD2. The CDR3 is 21 amino acids. The germline CDR1 and CDR2 sequences are KGHSH and LQKENI. J was trimmed by 0 bases and V by 4 bases; bases with no gene match: 16. The CDR3 here is CASSLTPGLAGYHSSTDTQYF. Written as DNA, the CDR3 is TGTGCCAGCTCACTCACACCGGGACTAGCGGGGTATCACTCTAGCACAGATACGCAGTATTTT. The full variable domain, with the rest looked up from reference TRBV18 and TRBJ2-3, is NAGVMQNPRHLVRRRGQEARLRCSPMKGHSHVYWYRQLPEEGLKFMVYLQKENIIDESGMPKERFSAEFPKEGPSILRIQQVVRGDSAAYFCASSLTPGLAGYHSSTDTQYFGPGTRLTVL.

The chain employs TRBV5-1 and TRBJ2-1; D gene unclear. The CDR3 length is 13 residues. V was shortened by 1 base and J by 5 bases, with 7 bases between the two germline ends. The germline V gene has CDR1 SGHRS and CDR2 YFSETQ. CDR3 in DNA: TGCGCCAGCAGCTTGTCCTGGGACAATGAGCAGTTCTTC. Its protein is CASSLSWDNEQFF.

The V gene is TRBV3-1 (or the pseudogene TRBV3-2), the J gene TRBJ1-2; perhaps TRBD1 as D (5 bases). The germline gives CDR1 LGHDT, CDR2 YNNKEL (reference sequence). There are 14 residues in the CDR3. The ends were cut back, 0 bases at V and 8 bases at J, with 13 bases in the middle. The DNA for the CDR3 is TGTGCCAGCAGCCAAGATAAAGGGGTTCGGGGCTACACCTTC. Protein: CASSQDKGVRGYTF.

The V and J genes are TRBV24-1 and TRBJ2-7, with D possibly matching TRBD1 (6 bases). V lost 6 bases and J 3 bases, leaving 14 bases between the germline ends. The germline gives CDR1 KGHDR, CDR2 SFDVKD. The CDR3 sequence is 14 residues long. As DNA, the CDR3 is TGTGCCACCAGTTTCCGGGACACCAACTACGAGCAGTACTTC. The encoded protein is CATSFRDTNYEQYF.

The chain carries TRBV7-9 and TRBJ1-4, with 7 bases that match TRBD1. The CDR3 is 16 amino acids. Germline trimming cut 4 bases from V and 0 bases from J; bases unmatched to any gene: 5. CDR1 is SEHNR and CDR2 is FQNEAQ in the germline V gene (reference sequence). The CDR3 DNA sequence: TGTGCCAGCAGCTCCCGAGGGGGCGCAACTAATGAAAAACTGTTTTTT. Translating it yields CASSSRGGATNEKLFF.

V and J are TRBV5-8 and TRBJ1-5; a weak D match, TRBD1 (5 bases). Germline V gene lookup returns CDR1 SGHTS and CDR2 YDEGEE. V gave up 0 bases and J gave up 6 bases, with 7 bases separating them. This CDR3 is 13 amino acids long. Written as DNA, the CDR3 is TGTGCCAGCAGCTTGGGACAGACTCAGCCCCAGCATTTT. This encodes CASSLGQTQPQHF. The entire variable domain, with the rest obtained from reference TRBV5-8 and TRBJ1-5, is as follows: EAGVTQSPTHLIKTRGQQATLRCSPISGHTSVYWYQQALGLGLQFLLWYDEGEERNRGNFPPRFSGRQFPNYSSELNVNALELEDSALYLCASSLGQTQPQHFGDGTRLSIL.

The V call is TRBV10-2, the J call TRBJ2-2, with D tentatively TRBD2 (6 bases). From germline, CDR1 is WSHSY and CDR2 SAAADI. CDR3 length: 14 residues. Trimming removed 7 bases from V and 6 bases from J, with 15 bases in between. CDR3 sequence: CASKDTGLPGELFF. CDR3 nucleotide sequence: TGCGCCAGCAAGGACACGGGACTCCCCGGGGAGCTGTTTTTT.

The chain has TRBV6-1 and TRBJ2-5; 8 bases fit TRBD1. Germline V gene sequence: CDR1 MNHNS, CDR2 SASEGT. The J segment lost 3 bases and the V segment lost 3 bases, leaving 0 bases of the junction unmatched. The CDR3 covers 13 residues. DNA of the CDR3: TGTGCCAGCAGTGAGACAGGGGAAGAGACCCAGTACTTC. It translates to CASSETGEETQYF.

The chain employs TRBV6-1 and TRBJ1-5; D is perhaps TRBD1 (5 bases). V gave up 1 base and J gave up 4 bases, with 8 bases separating them. The CDR3 runs to 14 residues. CDR1 MNHNS and CDR2 SASEGT come from the germline V gene. In DNA, the CDR3 is TGTGCCAGCAGTGAAGGGGGGAGAAATCAGCCCCAGCATTTT. It yields the protein CASSEGGRNQPQHF.

The V call is TRBV15, the J call TRBJ2-4; 7 positions match TRBD1. This CDR3 comprises 15 residues. V shed 1 base, J shed 4 bases, and the junction held 4 bases outside the gene matches. Germline CDR1 and CDR2: LNHNV and YYDKDF (reference sequence). CDR3 DNA sequence: TGTGCCACCAGCAGAGGTGGGACAGAAAAAAACATTCAGTACTTC. This gives the protein CATSRGGTEKNIQYF.

The chain has TRBV27 and TRBJ1-2; maybe TRBD1 (5 bases). The V and J ends lost 8 bases and 7 bases respectively, with 11 bases between them. Per the germline V gene, CDR1 is MNHEY and CDR2 is SMNVEV (reference sequence). The CDR3 is 11 amino acids. The chain's CDR3 is CASSGQGGYTF. CDR3 in DNA: TGTGCCAGCTCTGGGCAGGGTGGCTACACCTTC.

The chain couples TRBV5-1 to TRBJ2-3, with TRBD1 matching over 7 bases. V lost 4 bases, J lost 0 bases, and 5 bases stayed unmatched. Germline CDR1 and CDR2: SGHRS and YFSETQ. This CDR3 region has 15 residues. CDR3 protein: CASSVRDSSTDTQYF. The DNA for the CDR3 is TGCGCCAGCAGCGTCCGGGACAGCAGCACAGATACGCAGTATTTT. Full variable domain (remainder filled in from reference TRBV5-1 and TRBJ2-3): KAGVTQTPRYLIKTRGQQVTLSCSPISGHRSVSWYQQTPGQGLQFLFEYFSETQRNKGNFPGRFSGRQFSNSRSEMNVSTLELGDSALYLCASSVRDSSTDTQYFGPGTRLTVL.

V is TRBV19 and J is TRBJ1-2; D may be TRBD1 (6 bases). The V and J ends lost 6 bases and 5 bases respectively, with 13 bases between them. The CDR3 has 13 residues. CDR1 is LNHDA and CDR2 is SQIVND in the germline V gene (reference sequence). The DNA of the CDR3 is TGTGCCAGTAGCAGGGGCCCGTGGTATGGCTACACCTTC. As protein: CASSRGPWYGYTF. The variable domain in full, completed from reference TRBV19 and TRBJ1-2, reads DGGITQSPKYLFRKEGQNVTLSCEQNLNHDAMYWYRQDPGQGLRLIYYSQIVNDFQKGDIAEGYSVSREKKESFPLTVTSAQKNPTAFYLCASSRGPWYGYTFGSGTRLTVV.

V usage is TRBV7-9 and J usage is TRBJ2-5; 7 bases are a match to TRBD2. CDR3 size: 15 residues. Germline loops: CDR1 SEHNR, CDR2 FQNEAQ (reference sequence). The junction had 7 bases not matched to a gene; V was cut back by 3 bases and J by 3 bases. The CDR3 DNA reads TGTGCCAGCAGCTTCTTTCATGGGAGGGAAGAGACCCAGTACTTC. Its translation is CASSFFHGREETQYF.

The rearrangement joins TRBV6-5 to TRBJ1-5; a possible D gene is TRBD1 (5 bases). There are 15 residues in the CDR3. The V end was cut by 7 bases, the J end by 0 bases, with 13 bases between. Germline CDR1 reads MNHEY; CDR2 reads SVGAGI. In nucleotides, the CDR3 is TGTGCCAGCATTAGACAGACCACTAGCAATCAGCCCCAGCATTTT. It codes for CASIRQTTSNQPQHF.

The chain employs TRBV19 and TRBJ2-1; tentatively, D is TRBD1 or TRBD2 (5 bases each). V was pared by 1 base and J by 6 bases, with 10 bases between. The length of the CDR3 is 14 residues. The V gene's germline CDR1 is LNHDA and CDR2 SQIVND (reference sequence). This CDR3 reads CASSIGGVGNEQFF. In nucleotides, the CDR3 is TGTGCCAGTAGTATAGGAGGGGTGGGCAATGAGCAGTTCTTC.

The gene calls are TRBV7-6 and TRBJ1-1; D unclear. The CDR3 loop spans 15 amino acids. V was clipped by 2 bases and J by 1 base, with 11 bases between them. From germline, CDR1 is SGHVS and CDR2 FNYEAQ. The CDR3 DNA reads as TGTGCCAGCAGCTTAACTGAAGGGCAGAACACTGAAGCTTTCTTT. Protein: CASSLTEGQNTEAFF. Full variable domain (missing parts from reference TRBV7-6 and TRBJ1-1): GAGVSQSPRYKVTKRGQDVALRCDPISGHVSLYWYRQALGQGPEFLTYFNYEAQQDKSGLPNDRFSAERPEGSISTLTIQRTEQRDSAMYRCASSLTEGQNTEAFFGQGTRLTVV.

This chain joins TRBV30 and TRBJ1-4, with 8 bases matching TRBD1. The CDR3 covers 16 residues. J gave up 4 bases and V 0 bases, and 7 bases lay outside the gene matches. Germline V gives CDR1 GTSNPN, CDR2 SVGIG (reference sequence). This CDR3 is CAWSVQTGGYNEKLFF. The DNA for the CDR3 is TGTGCCTGGAGTGTTCAAACAGGGGGGTATAATGAAAAACTGTTTTTT.

The V gene is TRBV2, the J gene TRBJ1-1; D call uncertain. The length of the CDR3 is 16 residues. Germline V CDR1 and CDR2: SNHLY, FYNNEI. Trimming took off 6 bases at V and 0 bases at J, with 17 bases between the two ends. This CDR3 reads CASRTQTSFMNTEAFF. Here the CDR3 DNA reads TGTGCCAGCAGGACCCAAACCTCCTTTATGAACACTGAAGCTTTCTTT.